This T cell receptor (beta chain) was captured by sequencing in a study of shared clonotypes between healthy human individuals. V shed 4 bases, J shed 3 bases, and the junction held 15 bases outside the gene matches. The germline V gene encodes CDR1 SGDLS and CDR2 YYNGEE. The CDR3 is 18 amino acids. Naivety among CD8 cells was defined by CD45RO negativity and positive CCR7 selection, thereby excluding terminally differentiated effector memory CD45RA+ cells. Each donor was a Caucasian adult residing in Nashville, Tennessee. Method: immunoSEQ multiplex PCR; TCRdb's copy keeps in-frame clones and lacks some. This sample has millions of clones; about 95% occur once, and the top ten carry 0.9% to 1.3%.

This chain joins TRBV9 and TRBJ2-3; 9 positions match TRBD2. Sequencing input: naive CD8+ T cells sorted from blood. The TCR sequence derives from a young man in good health. Here the CDR3 DNA reads TGTGCCAGCAGCACTCACCCCAAGCGGGGGGTAGAAACAGATACGCAGTATTTT. This sequence encodes CASSTHPKRGVETDTQYF.